The next 27 T cell receptor beta chains were all read from a single sample in a study of control samples from healthy donors and cancer patients. Sequencing was performed with immunoSEQ multiplex PCR; in TCRdb, only in-frame clones are kept and a portion is missing. The sample carries around 100,000 clones, roughly 92% recorded once. Input material: blood. The receptors stem from a human donor in good health. The donor label of this sample is uncertain.

V usage is TRBV2 and J usage is TRBJ1-1; D is uncertain. V lost 6 bases and J 5 bases, leaving 10 bases between the germline ends. CDR1 is SNHLY, CDR2 FYNNEI, per germline. This CDR3 is built from 12 residues. This chain's CDR3 is CASSQYSTEAFF. The CDR3 nucleotides read TGTGCCAGCAGCCAGTATTCGACTGAAGCTTTCTTT. Full variable domain (missing parts from reference TRBV2 and TRBJ1-1): EPEVTQTPSHQVTQMGQEVILRCVPISNHLYFYWYRQILGQKVEFLVSFYNNEISEKSEIFDDQFSVERPDGSNFTLKIRSTKLEDSAMYFCASSQYSTEAFFGQGTRLTVV.

The chain is built from TRBV5-1 and TRBJ2-2; D not certain. Germline V gives CDR1 SGHRS, CDR2 YFSETQ. V was clipped by 1 base and J by 2 bases, with 6 bases between them. This CDR3 spans 14 amino acids. The CDR3 bases are TGCGCCAGCAGCTTGAGGGCCAACACCGGGGAGCTGTTTTTT. It is translated as CASSLRANTGELFF.

This clone was observed once. The CDR3 DNA follows: TGTGCCACCAGTGATTTCAGAGACACCGGGGAGCTGTTTTTT. Its protein is CATSDFRDTGELFF. The genes are TRBV24-1 and TRBJ2-2; D not certain. CDR1 and CDR2 (germline): KGHDR, SFDVKD. The V gene lost 1 base and the J gene lost 3 bases, with 5 bases spanning the gap. This CDR3 spans 14 amino acids.

This clone has a single count. This chain joins TRBV6-1 and TRBJ2-5; 8 bases agree with TRBD2. This CDR3 region has 17 residues. V shed 4 bases, J shed 4 bases, and the junction held 14 bases outside the gene matches. Germline V gene lookup returns CDR1 MNHNS and CDR2 SASEGT. The CDR3, as DNA: TGTGCCAGCAGTGCCGGGGGGGCTGGGGGGTCCGGAGAGACCCAGTACTTC. Protein: CASSAGGAGGSGETQYF.

The rearrangement links TRBV6-5 to TRBJ1-1; 8 bases match TRBD1. The V segment lost 5 bases and the J segment 4 bases; nucleotides outside the gene matches: 6. Looked up from germline, CDR1 is MNHEY and CDR2 is SVGAGI. CDR3 length: 14 amino acids. CDR3 nucleotide sequence: TGTGCCAGCAGTCCTCAGGGGGCAAGCACTGAAGCTTTCTTT. Protein: CASSPQGASTEAFF.

The chain's CDR3 is CASSLSTGGFPYNEQFF. The CDR3 DNA reads TGTGCCAGCAGCTTATCGACAGGGGGCTTCCCCTACAATGAGCAGTTCTTC. The V and J genes are TRBV7-6 and TRBJ2-1; 10 bases match TRBD1. With V trimmed by 2 bases and J by 2 bases, 6 bases remained unmatched. The CDR3 runs to 17 residues. Germline lookup yields CDR1 SGHVS and CDR2 FNYEAQ.

V is TRBV6-6 and J is TRBJ1-3; TRBD1 agrees at 7 bases. V was clipped by 7 bases and J by 2 bases; unmatched bases: 2. Germline V gene sequence: CDR1 MNHNY, CDR2 SVGAGI (reference sequence). The CDR3 is 13 residues long. CDR3 in amino acids: CASIDRAGNTIYF. Here the CDR3 DNA reads TGTGCCAGCATCGACAGGGCTGGAAACACCATATATTTT.

The chain employs TRBV3-1 (or the pseudogene TRBV3-2) and TRBJ1-1, with D possibly being TRBD1 (5 bases). The V end lost 0 bases, the J end lost 1 base, and 15 bases lay between the germline ends. Germline lookup yields CDR1 LGHDT and CDR2 YNNKEL (reference sequence). The CDR3 covers 17 residues. CDR3 protein: CASSQDRDPKKNTEAFF. As DNA, the CDR3 is TGTGCCAGCAGCCAAGACAGGGACCCGAAAAAGAACACTGAAGCTTTCTTT.

The V call is TRBV27, the J call TRBJ2-1; no firm D call. CDR3 length: 12 residues. V was clipped by 6 bases and J by 7 bases, with 10 bases between them. Germline CDR1 and CDR2: MNHEY and SMNVEV (reference sequence). Here the CDR3 DNA reads TGTGCCAGCAGCACGAAAGGTAATGAGCAGTTCTTC. Translation: CASSTKGNEQFF.

The CDR3 protein is CASSVRGHRSSYNSPLHF. Here the CDR3 DNA reads TGTGCCAGCAGTGTGAGGGGACACAGAAGCTCCTATAATTCACCCCTCCACTTT. The chain links TRBV2 to TRBJ1-6; D perhaps matches TRBD1 (6 bases). Germline V gene lookup returns CDR1 SNHLY and CDR2 FYNNEI. V dropped 4 bases and J dropped 0 bases, with 16 bases sitting between them. The CDR3 spans 18 residues.

This chain connects TRBV4-1 to TRBJ1-4, with unresolved D. Germline-derived CDR1 and CDR2 are MGHRA and YSYEKL. This CDR3 contains 15 residues. V dropped 1 base and J dropped 8 bases, with 14 bases sitting between them. The CDR3 protein is CASSQVSLPGEKLFF. The CDR3 region has the DNA TGCGCCAGCAGCCAAGTCTCGCTCCCAGGAGAAAAACTGTTTTTT.

The CDR3 region has the DNA TGTGCCAGCAGCTTAGTGGAGGGTAATGAAAAACTGTTTTTT. Amino acid sequence: CASSLVEGNEKLFF. This chain uses TRBV7-8 with TRBJ1-4, with D unresolved. The CDR3 loop spans 14 amino acids. V was clipped by 1 base and J by 4 bases, with 7 bases between them. Germline CDR1 reads SGHVS; CDR2 reads FQNEAQ.

The chain combines TRBV5-1 with TRBJ2-2, with a weak D call TRBD2 (6 bases). Germline CDR1 is SGHRS and CDR2 is YFSETQ. The CDR3 loop spans 15 amino acids. The germline V and J ends were trimmed by 1 base and 2 bases, with 9 bases remaining between them. DNA for the CDR3: TGCGCCAGCAGCTTGTCGGGGGAAAACACCGGGGAGCTGTTTTTT. This gives the protein CASSLSGENTGELFF.

This clone has more than one count but fewer than ten. The V call is TRBV4-2, the J call TRBJ1-3; 7 bases fit TRBD1. The CDR3 runs to 15 residues. J lost 3 bases, V lost 0 bases, and 2 bases had no gene match. Per germline, CDR1 LGHNA and CDR2 YNFKEQ. This CDR3 is CASSQEHRGGNTIYF. The CDR3 DNA is TGTGCCAGCAGCCAAGAGCACAGGGGTGGAAACACCATATATTTT.

The chain joins TRBV30 to TRBJ1-4, with D perhaps TRBD1 (5 bases). The CDR3 loop spans 16 amino acids. V lost 0 bases to trimming and J lost 7 bases, with 18 bases between them. Germline loops: CDR1 GTSNPN, CDR2 SVGIG (reference sequence). Here the CDR3 DNA reads TGTGCCTGGAGTGTACTGAGTATCGGGGGACGTGAAAAACTGTTTTTT. Amino acids: CAWSVLSIGGREKLFF.

The chain recombines TRBV5-1 with TRBJ2-1, with TRBD2 matching over 9 bases. The germline CDR1 and CDR2 sequences are SGHRS and YFSETQ. The J segment lost 6 bases and the V segment lost 6 bases, leaving 10 bases of the junction unmatched. The CDR3 is made up of 15 amino acids. Written as DNA, the CDR3 is TGCGCCAGCACGCGCGGGGGGGCCCTAGGCAATGAGCAGTTCTTC. Amino acids: CASTRGGALGNEQFF.

The chain joins TRBV7-6 to TRBJ2-2; D uncertain. This CDR3 has 15 amino acids. Per the germline V gene, CDR1 is SGHVS and CDR2 is FNYEAQ. Trimming left V 1 base short and J 0 bases short, with 6 bases between. The CDR3: CASSLGRANTGELFF. Written as DNA, the CDR3 is TGTGCCAGCAGCTTAGGACGTGCGAACACCGGGGAGCTGTTTTTT.

The chain joins TRBV4-1 to TRBJ1-2, with a weak D call TRBD1 (5 bases). Trimming took off 0 bases at V and 4 bases at J, with 15 bases between the two ends. This CDR3 region has 16 residues. The germline V gene has CDR1 MGHRA and CDR2 YSYEKL. CDR3 protein: CASSQEGRQTLYGYTF. The CDR3, as DNA: TGCGCCAGCAGCCAAGAAGGACGACAGACCCTCTATGGCTACACCTTC.

The genes are TRBV3-1 (or the pseudogene TRBV3-2) and TRBJ1-2; D call uncertain. The germline gives CDR1 LGHDT, CDR2 YNNKEL (reference sequence). The CDR3 length is 15 residues. Trimming removed 1 base at V and 4 bases at J, with 13 bases between. CDR3 in amino acids: CASSQAANGPYGYTF. The DNA for the CDR3 is TGTGCCAGCAGCCAAGCAGCGAATGGCCCCTATGGCTACACCTTC.

Here the CDR3 DNA reads TGTGCCAGCAGTCTCAGAGGATACTACGAGCAGTACTTC. This codes for CASSLRGYYEQYF. V gene TRBV6-5 combines with J gene TRBJ2-7; D ambiguous. CDR3 length equals 13 residues. Trimming took 5 bases from V and 3 from J, leaving 11 bases between them. From germline, CDR1 is MNHEY and CDR2 SVGAGI.

The chain is built from TRBV5-4 and TRBJ2-3; D unclear. The V end was cut by 4 bases, the J end by 0 bases, with 9 bases between. This CDR3 region has 14 residues. Germline CDR1 reads SGHNT; CDR2 reads YYREEE (reference sequence). The CDR3 loop reads CASSPTPSTDTQYF. The CDR3 DNA reads as TGTGCCAGCAGCCCCACGCCTAGCACAGATACGCAGTATTTT.

V gene TRBV5-1 combines with J gene TRBJ1-1, with TRBD1 identical over 9 bases. CDR1 and CDR2 (germline): SGHRS, YFSETQ. The CDR3 has 15 residues. After removal of 3 bases from V and 4 bases from J, the junction contained 7 bases not matched to a gene. CDR3 sequence reads: CASSWGTGRGTEAFF. CDR3 bases: TGCGCCAGCAGCTGGGGGACAGGGAGGGGCACTGAAGCTTTCTTT.

In this sample, this clone turned up once. The chain links TRBV13 to TRBJ2-5, with 11 bases matching TRBD1. CDR1 PRHDT and CDR2 FYEKMQ come from the germline V gene (reference sequence). The CDR3 contains 16 residues. The J segment lost 5 bases and the V segment lost 4 bases, leaving 9 bases of the junction unmatched. In DNA form, the CDR3 reads TGTGCCAGCAGCTCTAGACCGGGACAGGGGGGGGAGACCCAGTACTTC. As protein: CASSSRPGQGGETQYF. The full variable domain, completed using reference TRBV13 and TRBJ2-5, is AAGVIQSPRHLIKEKRETATLKCYPIPRHDTVYWYQQGPGQDPQFLISFYEKMQSDKGSIPDRFSAQQFSDYHSELNMSSLELGDSALYFCASSSRPGQGGETQYFGPGTRLLVL.

The chain carries TRBV19 and TRBJ1-2; 10 positions match TRBD1. Germline trimming cut 7 bases from V and 5 bases from J; bases unmatched to any gene: 4. This CDR3 region has 13 residues. CDR1 is LNHDA, CDR2 SQIVND, per germline (reference sequence). CDR3 sequence: CASKDRGFYGYTF. The DNA of the CDR3 is TGTGCCAGTAAGGACAGGGGGTTTTATGGCTACACCTTC.

The chain carries TRBV24-1 and TRBJ2-2, with D hard to call. The length of the CDR3 is 13 residues. V was trimmed by 0 bases and J by 7 bases, leaving 5 bases between them. Germline CDR1 KGHDR, CDR2 SFDVKD. The CDR3 sequence is CATSDLLLGELFF. CDR3 DNA: TGTGCCACCAGTGATTTGCTTCTCGGGGAGCTGTTTTTT.

V is TRBV6-5 and J is TRBJ2-2, with D perhaps being TRBD1 or TRBD2 (5 bases each). Trimming pared 6 bases from V and 1 base from J, leaving 9 bases between. Germline-derived CDR1 and CDR2 are MNHEY and SVGAGI. CDR3 length: 14 amino acids. The DNA for the CDR3 is TGTGCCAGCAGCCTGGGACGGAACACCGGGGAGCTGTTTTTT. Translation: CASSLGRNTGELFF.

The chain joins TRBV30 to TRBJ1-4; TRBD1 might be the D (6 bases). Germline V lookup: CDR1 GTSNPN, CDR2 SVGIG (reference sequence). The V end lost 2 bases, the J end lost 11 bases, and 15 bases lay between the germline ends. This CDR3 comprises 13 residues. The DNA of the CDR3 is TGTGCCTGGAGTCCCGACAGGTCTGGGAAACTGTTTTTT. This translates into CAWSPDRSGKLFF.